A single sample gave rise to the 10 T cell receptor beta chains below, sequenced in a study of shared clonotypes between healthy human individuals. TCRdb's copy holds only in-frame clones and misses some; the assay was immunoSEQ multiplex PCR. In the table there are millions of clones, approximately 90% of which are singletons. Sequencing input: naive CD4+ T cells sorted from blood. Subset specified: CD45RA+ positively selected. These TCRs come from a man between 18 and 35 years old in good health.

The chain uses TRBV19 and TRBJ1-5; 8 bases agree with TRBD1. Germline V gene data show CDR1 as LNHDA and CDR2 as SQIVND (reference sequence). V was pared by 6 bases and J by 5 bases, with 12 bases of the junction left unmatched. The CDR3 spans 16 residues. DNA of the CDR3: TGTGCCAGTAGGCCCCTAGACAGGGGAGGGGATCAGCCCCAGCATTTT. This encodes CASRPLDRGGDQPQHF.

The chain couples TRBV11-3 to TRBJ2-3, with TRBD1 matching over 9 bases. Trimming took 4 bases from V and 6 from J; bases not matched to a gene: 8. The CDR3 consists of 15 residues. Germline CDR1 SGHNT, CDR2 YENEEA. The CDR3 region is CASSSRTGEFDTQYF. Written as DNA, the CDR3 is TGTGCCAGCAGCTCGCGGACAGGGGAGTTCGATACGCAGTATTTT.

The chain couples TRBV6-1 to TRBJ1-6, with 8 bases that match TRBD1. With V trimmed by 4 bases and J by 3 bases, 5 bases remained unmatched. CDR3 length: 16 residues. The germline CDR1 and CDR2 sequences are MNHNS and SASEGT. CDR3: CASSGTGGLYNSPLHF. For the CDR3, the DNA is TGTGCCAGCAGTGGCACAGGGGGTCTCTATAATTCACCCCTCCACTTT.

This chain uses TRBV18 with TRBJ2-5; tentatively, D is TRBD1 (5 bases). Trimming shortened V by 0 bases and J by 7 bases, and 18 bases separated the two germline ends. The CDR3 consists of 16 residues. In germline, CDR1 is KGHSH, CDR2 LQKENI. In DNA form, the CDR3 reads TGTGCCAGCTCACCACCAGGGGCCCCCTTTGCTGTGACCCAGTACTTC. This sequence encodes CASSPPGAPFAVTQYF. The full variable domain, its missing parts supplied by reference TRBV18 and TRBJ2-5, is NAGVMQNPRHLVRRRGQEARLRCSPMKGHSHVYWYRQLPEEGLKFMVYLQKENIIDESGMPKERFSAEFPKEGPSILRIQQVVRGDSAAYFCASSPPGAPFAVTQYFGPGTRLLVL.

This chain links TRBV5-1 with TRBJ1-5; TRBD1 matches at 9 bases. V gave up 5 bases and J gave up 4 bases; unmatched junction bases: 13. The CDR3 runs to 17 residues. Germline V gives CDR1 SGHRS, CDR2 YFSETQ. Here the CDR3 DNA reads TGCGCCAGCAGACCCGGGACAGGGAAATCTCGGAATCAGCCCCAGCATTTT. It codes for CASRPGTGKSRNQPQHF.

The chain joins TRBV10-3 to TRBJ2-3; D is unresolved. Germline-derived CDR1 and CDR2 are ENHRY and SYGVKD. V was pared by 4 bases and J by 0 bases, with 11 bases between. This CDR3 spans 15 amino acids. The CDR3: CAISVSGISTDTQYF. The DNA for the CDR3 is TGTGCCATCAGTGTTTCCGGAATTAGCACAGATACGCAGTATTTT.

The chain has TRBV29-1 and TRBJ2-1; 9 bases are a match to TRBD2. V was clipped by 5 bases and J by 5 bases; unmatched bases: 4. Germline CDR1 is SQVTM and CDR2 is ANQGSEA. The CDR3 has 13 residues. The CDR3 protein is CSVRLAGHNEQFF. CDR3 bases: TGCAGCGTTCGGCTAGCGGGGCACAATGAGCAGTTCTTC.

The rearrangement joins TRBV18 to TRBJ2-1, with 14 bases matching TRBD2. CDR1 KGHSH and CDR2 LQKENI come from the germline V gene. The V and J ends lost 3 bases and 7 bases, in that order; junction bases with no gene match: 5. The CDR3 covers 16 residues. The CDR3 protein is CASSPAGTSGRNEQFF. The DNA for the CDR3 is TGTGCCAGCTCACCTGCCGGGACTAGCGGGAGAAATGAGCAGTTCTTC. The variable domain in full, with the rest retrieved from reference TRBV18 and TRBJ2-1, is NAGVMQNPRHLVRRRGQEARLRCSPMKGHSHVYWYRQLPEEGLKFMVYLQKENIIDESGMPKERFSAEFPKEGPSILRIQQVVRGDSAAYFCASSPAGTSGRNEQFFGPGTRLTVL.

The chain links TRBV28 to TRBJ2-2, with TRBD1 identical over 10 bases. The CDR3 length is 16 residues. V lost 6 bases to trimming and J lost 3 bases; unmatched junction nucleotides: 7. Germline assignment: CDR1 MDHEN and CDR2 SYDVKM. Here the CDR3 DNA reads TGTGCCAGCAGGGGACCGGGACAGGGGCACACCGGGGAGCTGTTTTTT. Residues: CASRGPGQGHTGELFF.

The genes are TRBV11-3 and TRBJ2-1, with D possibly TRBD1 on 5 matching bases. V lost 4 bases to trimming and J lost 5 bases, with 6 bases between them. The CDR3 is 12 amino acids. Looked up from germline, CDR1 is SGHNT and CDR2 is YENEEA. The CDR3 here is CASSSRDNEQFF. The CDR3 nucleotides are TGTGCCAGCAGCTCCAGGGACAATGAGCAGTTCTTC.